A single sample gave rise to the 20 T cell receptor beta chains below, sequenced in a study of regulatory T cells in long-lasting Graves disease. Stated time point: persistent/refractory GD, antithyroid drugs over 5 years with positive TRAb. RNA isolated from PBMCs was used to make the TCR library. In building TCR beta libraries, iRepertoire HTBI primers were used together with Arm-PCR of CDR3 regions. MiXCR, run by TCRdb on the multiplex PCR reads, gives a single entry per CDR3 protein. The data show about 430,000 distinct CDR3 sequences, 21% seen once. The sample here was peripheral blood mononuclear cells (PBMCs), taken when the disease was refractory, from a patient treated with antithyroid drugs. The receptors here all came from a female donor with Graves disease.

This clonotype was seen just once. This may come from a read error, since a much larger clone is one base off. This chain connects TRBV28 to TRBJ1-2; TRBD1 is a possible D gene (6 bases). This CDR3 spans 12 amino acids. Germline CDR1 and CDR2: MDHEN and SYDVKM. CDR3 sequence reads: CASSSITGGCTF. The DNA of the CDR3 is TGTGCCAGCAGTTCCATAACGGGGGGCTGCACCTTC.

Remarks on this clonotype: A much larger clone sits a single nucleotide away, making a read error possible. This chain joins TRBV27 and TRBJ2-5, with 12 bases lining up with TRBD2. CDR3 length: 17 amino acids. CDR1 and CDR2 (germline): MNHEY, SMNVEV (reference sequence). The CDR3 DNA follows: TGTGCCGGCAGTTTATCGTCTAGCGGGAGGGCCTCGGAGACCCAGTACTTC. Translated, it gives CAGSLSSSGRASETQYF.

This clonotype was observed a handful of times. The rearrangement joins TRBV24-1 to TRBJ2-1; D possibly corresponds to TRBD1 (6 bases). Germline lookup yields CDR1 KGHDR and CDR2 SFDVKD. The V and J ends lost 7 bases and 3 bases respectively, with 15 bases between them. This CDR3 contains 15 residues. This CDR3 reads CATSRSGHSYNEQFF. The CDR3 DNA reads TGTGCCACCAGCCGATCGGGACATAGCTACAATGAGCAGTTCTTC.

This clonotype has a handful of counts. The chain has TRBV7-9 and TRBJ2-3, with a possible D match to TRBD2 (6 bases). The CDR3 length is 16 residues. The V gene's germline CDR1 is SEHNR and CDR2 FQNEAQ (reference sequence). Deletions cut 2 bases from V and 5 bases from J, with 17 bases between. This CDR3 is CASSLRSGYDGDTQYF. In nucleotides, the CDR3 is TGTGCCAGCAGCTTACGTAGCGGCTATGATGGAGATACGCAGTATTTT.

This clonotype was counted between two and nine times. The CDR3 DNA sequence: TGTGCCAGCAGAAAGGGACAGCCCACCGGGGAGCTGTTTTTT. This gives the protein CASRKGQPTGELFF. J is TRBJ2-2 and V is TRBV6-1, with 7 bases matching TRBD1. J lost 4 bases, V lost 6 bases, and 5 bases had no gene match. CDR1 is MNHNS, CDR2 SASEGT, per germline. The CDR3 has 14 residues.

Comment on this clonotype: Since a far larger clone is one base different, this is likely a read error. The CDR3 reads CASTSRLAGVVGELFF. CDR3 nucleotide sequence: TGTGCCAGCACCTCAAGGTTGGCGGGAGTAGTCGGGGAGCTGTTTTTT. The chain recombines TRBV6-4 with TRBJ2-2, with 7 bases that match TRBD2. V was pared by 7 bases and J by 7 bases, with 15 bases of the junction left unmatched. Germline loops: CDR1 MRHNA, CDR2 SNTAGT. The length of the CDR3 is 16 residues.

This clonotype has a handful of counts. This chain uses TRBV28 with TRBJ2-1, with D possibly TRBD1 on 6 matching bases. The CDR3 is made up of 16 amino acids. CDR1 MDHEN and CDR2 SYDVKM come from the germline V gene. Trimming stripped 5 bases from V and 7 bases from J, with 21 bases between. DNA for the CDR3: TGTGCCAGCAGTACGCCGGACAGACAACTGGGAAATGAGCAGTTCTTC. This sequence encodes CASSTPDRQLGNEQFF.

The sample holds many counts of this clonotype. The V gene is TRBV2, the J gene TRBJ2-4; a weak D match, TRBD2 (5 bases). V lost 10 bases and J lost 4, with 11 bases in between. In germline, CDR1 is SNHLY, CDR2 FYNNEI. The CDR3 is 12 amino acids. Here the CDR3 reads CANSGGKNIQYF. In DNA form, the CDR3 reads TGTGCCAATTCAGGAGGTAAAAACATTCAGTACTTC.

This clonotype has a count of ten or more. The gene calls are TRBV29-1 and TRBJ2-5, with 12 bases lining up with TRBD2. The germline gives CDR1 SQVTM, CDR2 ANQGSEA. Trimming cost V 4 bases and J 3 bases; bases outside gene matches: 6. The CDR3 runs to 15 residues. The CDR3 DNA reads TGCAGCGTTGGGGGGACTAGCGGGTCGGAAGAGACCCAGTACTTC. This gives the protein CSVGGTSGSEETQYF.

This clonotype came up many times. The genes are TRBV2 and TRBJ2-4; 10 positions match TRBD2. Germline CDR1 and CDR2: SNHLY and FYNNEI. The ends lost 4 bases at V and 16 bases at J; junction bases unmatched: 7. This CDR3 comprises 12 residues. CDR3 in amino acids: CASSGRLAGVYF. Here the CDR3 DNA reads TGTGCCAGCAGTGGTCGGCTAGCGGGAGTTTACTTC.

This clonotype has ten or more counts. This chain joins TRBV6-1 and TRBJ2-7, with 7 positions matching TRBD1. Trimming took 5 bases from V and 2 from J; bases not matched to a gene: 6. Germline CDR1 and CDR2: MNHNS and SASEGT. There are 14 residues in the CDR3. CDR3 DNA: TGTGCCAGCAGTACAGGGGCGACCACCTACGAGCAGTACTTC. Translated: CASSTGATTYEQYF.

This rearrangement joins TRBV5-1 to TRBJ1-2; TRBD1 agrees at 9 bases. Germline V gene data show CDR1 as SGHRS and CDR2 as YFSETQ. This CDR3 spans 17 amino acids. V lost 0 bases to trimming and J lost 1 base; unmatched junction nucleotides: 7. Written as DNA, the CDR3 is TGCGCCAGCAGCTTGGACTATAGGGGACAGGGTAACTATGGCTACACCTTC. It codes for CASSLDYRGQGNYGYTF. Full variable domain (missing parts from reference TRBV5-1 and TRBJ1-2): KAGVTQTPRYLIKTRGQQVTLSCSPISGHRSVSWYQQTPGQGLQFLFEYFSETQRNKGNFPGRFSGRQFSNSRSEMNVSTLELGDSALYLCASSLDYRGQGNYGYTFGSGTRLTVV.

This chain connects TRBV5-8 to TRBJ1-5; 8 bases fit TRBD1. The CDR3 extends over 17 amino acids. The V gene end was trimmed by 3 bases and the J gene end by 2 bases; junction bases not matched to a gene: 10. The germline gives CDR1 SGHTS, CDR2 YDEGEE. DNA of the CDR3: TGTGCCAGCAGCTCCATCGCAGGGGGCTGGGGCAATCAGCCCCAGCATTTT. This encodes CASSSIAGGWGNQPQHF.

The chain combines TRBV3-1 with TRBJ2-2; unclear D gene. Trimming removed 0 bases at V and 4 bases at J, with 12 bases between. CDR3 length: 16 amino acids. Germline V gene sequence: CDR1 LGHDT, CDR2 YNNKEL (reference sequence). The CDR3 loop is CASSQDLQWSTGELFF. The CDR3, as DNA: TGTGCCAGCAGCCAAGATTTGCAATGGAGCACCGGGGAGCTGTTTTTT.

This clonotype was counted only a few times. The chain carries TRBV12-3 or TRBV12-4 and TRBJ2-2, with 10 bases aligning to TRBD2. With 7 bases clipped from V and 5 bases from J, the junction kept 10 bases outside the gene matches. The CDR3 runs to 16 residues. Here the CDR3 DNA reads TGTGCCAGCATTCCGAGCGGGAGGGGGCATACCGGGGAGCTGTTTTTT. Protein: CASIPSGRGHTGELFF.

A remark on this clonotype: This may be a read error: a much more frequent sequence differs by one nucleotide. The chain employs TRBV12-5 and TRBJ1-5; no clear D. The CDR3 consists of 14 residues. V dropped 5 bases and J dropped 6 bases, with 14 bases sitting between them. CDR1 is LGHNT and CDR2 is FRNRAP in the germline V gene. Written as DNA, the CDR3 is TGTGCTAGTGGTCTCGAGAGGGTCACTCAGCCCCAGCATTTT. Translated, it gives CASGLERVTQPQHF.

This clonotype turned up a few times. V is TRBV15 and J is TRBJ2-7; possible D gene TRBD2, 6 bases. Trimming removed 3 bases from V and 0 bases from J, with 9 bases in between. Germline CDR1 and CDR2: LNHNV and YYDKDF (reference sequence). The CDR3 loop spans 14 amino acids. Here the CDR3 reads CATSSVGSSYEQYF. The CDR3 nucleotides are TGTGCCACCAGCAGTGTCGGGAGCTCCTACGAGCAGTACTTC.

As concerns this clonotype: A much bigger clone sits one base away, suggesting this may be a read error. The V and J genes are TRBV12-3 or TRBV12-4 and TRBJ1-1; D unclear. Deletions cut 8 bases from V and 0 bases from J, with 13 bases between. This CDR3 is 14 amino acids long. CDR3 coding DNA: TGTGCCAGCGGTCGAAGCATTGTGAACACTGAAGCTTTCTTT. It translates to CASGRSIVNTEAFF.

Regarding this clonotype: A much more abundant neighbour one base away suggests this may be a read error. The chain carries TRBV3-1 and TRBJ2-2; 9 bases are shared with TRBD1. This CDR3 is built from 17 residues. V lost 1 base to trimming and J lost 3 bases; unmatched junction nucleotides: 6. Germline lookup yields CDR1 LGHDT and CDR2 YNNKEL (reference sequence). DNA for the CDR3: TGTGCCAGCAGCCAAGGTTGGGACAGGGTCTACACCGGGGAGCTGTTTTTT. Encoded protein: CASSQGWDRVYTGELFF.

This clonotype turned up a few times. The chain has TRBV5-1 and TRBJ1-1, with 8 bases identical to TRBD1. CDR3 size: 14 residues. Germline-derived CDR1 and CDR2 are SGHRS and YFSETQ. Losses at the gene ends were 4 bases for V and 4 bases for J; bases not matched to a gene: 6. CDR3 bases: TGCGCCAGCAGCGCTCAGGGGGCAGGCACTGAAGCTTTCTTT. It specifies CASSAQGAGTEAFF.